Sequencing of this T cell receptor beta chain was carried out in a study of post-analysis software for immune sequencing data. This clonotype was seen once. The antigen is unknown. TCR beta cDNA libraries included unique molecular identifiers. T cells numbering about 0.95 to 10 million gave rise to roughly 0.5 million cDNA molecules. One entry per CDR3 protein results from TCRdb running MiXCR on the PCR reads. This sample has hundreds of thousands of distinct CDR3 sequences, with approximately 60% found just once. The study's findings and limits: TRBV5-6, TRBV5-1 and TRBV20-1 belonged to a set of about five TRBV segments that were more frequent in patients than controls.

Trimming took 5 bases from V and 2 from J, leaving 12 bases between them. The V gene's germline CDR1 is MDHEN and CDR2 SYDVKM. The CDR3 length is 14 residues. This TCR derives from a girl aged 2 to 9 with multiple sclerosis. Material for sequencing was blood. The chain employs TRBV28 and TRBJ2-5, with D perhaps matching TRBD1 (6 bases). DNA of the CDR3: TGTGCCAGCAGTCAATCAGGGGAACAAGAGACCCAGTACTTC. It specifies CASSQSGEQETQYF.